The sequence of this TCR beta chain was determined in a study of T cell responses to AZD1222 COVID-19 vaccine. Data came from immunoSEQ multiplex PCR; TCRdb stores just in-frame clones and leaves some out. The repertoire includes roughly 150,000 clones, 70% to 90% of them detected once, and more than 6.5% sits in the top ten. General study results and limits: The peak T cell response came first, and repertoires were sampled only after it. Donors in the cohort were predominantly white British and more often female, and clonal diversity was possibly underestimated. Nearly half of spike-specific TCRs reportedly target variant regions that are unmutated in the B.1.351 and B.1.1.7 variants.

This clone has just a few counts. The antigen remains unidentified. The input for sequencing was peripheral blood, taken after recovery from COVID-19. The source of this sequence is an adult who had recovered from COVID-19.

CDR3 residues: CASGGQGNYGYTF. CDR3 DNA sequence: TGTGCCTCCGGGGGACAGGGGAACTATGGCTACACCTTC. This chain links TRBV6-5 with TRBJ1-2; 10 bases align to TRBD1. Per germline, CDR1 MNHEY and CDR2 SVGAGI. The length of the CDR3 is 13 residues. V shed 11 bases and J 2 bases; nucleotides not matched to a gene: 5.